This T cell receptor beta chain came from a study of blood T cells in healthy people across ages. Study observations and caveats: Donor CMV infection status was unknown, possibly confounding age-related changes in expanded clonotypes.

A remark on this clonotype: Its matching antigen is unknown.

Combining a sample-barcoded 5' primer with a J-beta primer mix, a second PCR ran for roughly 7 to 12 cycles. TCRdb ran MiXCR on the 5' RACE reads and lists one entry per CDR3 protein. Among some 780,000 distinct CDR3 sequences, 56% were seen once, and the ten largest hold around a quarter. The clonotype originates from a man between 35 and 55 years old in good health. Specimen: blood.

CDR3 nucleotides: TGCAGTGCTAGTGGGGACAGGGGGTTCTCTCGGCCCCAGCATTTT. Translation gives CSASGDRGFSRPQHF. The chain has TRBV20-1 and TRBJ1-5, with 11 nucleotides matching TRBD1. Germline lookup yields CDR1 DFQATT and CDR2 SNEGSKA (reference sequence). The CDR3 sequence is 15 residues long. With 3 bases clipped from V and 9 bases from J, the junction kept 10 bases outside the gene matches.